A selection of T cell receptor beta chains follows, all from one sample in a study of blood T cell repertoires in COVID-19. Sequencing was performed with immunoSEQ multiplex PCR; in TCRdb, only in-frame clones are kept and a portion is missing. The table lists around 360,000 clones, more than 70% of them singletons. What was sequenced was peripheral blood. The receptors were sampled from a woman aged 30 to 39 with COVID-19, enrolled during active disease. Each CDR3 is given with its conserved first and last residue. The D gene is left open where the match is weak. Clone size is stated in some rows and not others, as once, few, many or a class when expanded.

d_gene,abundance,v_gene,j_gene,CDR3nt,CDR3aa
-,-,TRBV27,TRBJ2-7,TGTGCCAGCAGCCCCGGACTTCTTAGCTCCTACGAGCAGTACTTC,CASSPGLLSSYEQYF
-,-,TRBV7-2,TRBJ1-2,TGTGCCAGCAGCTTCACAGGAGACTATGGCTACACCTTC,CASSFTGDYGYTF
-,few,TRBV30,TRBJ1-2,TGTGCCTGGAGTCGGGGAGGCCACTATGGCTACACCTTC,CAWSRGGHYGYTF
-,once,TRBV4-2,TRBJ1-2,TGTGCCAGCAGCCAACAGGGTTTCTATGGCTACACCTTC,CASSQQGFYGYTF
-,-,TRBV4-1,TRBJ2-7,TGCGCCAGCAGCCAAGATCGACACCTCTCCTACGAGCAGTACTTC,CASSQDRHLSYEQYF
TRBD1,once,TRBV3-1/TRBV3-2,TRBJ2-5,TGTGCCAGCAGCCAGACAGGGGGAGTAGGAGAGACCCAGTACTTC,CASSQTGGVGETQYF
TRBD1,-,TRBV11-2,TRBJ2-1,TGTGCCAGCAGCTTAGTTCGCAGGGGGCATGAGCAGTTCTTC,CASSLVRRGHEQFF
TRBD2,-,TRBV6-5,TRBJ2-3,TGTGCCAGCAGTTATGGAGCGGGAGGGGGTACAGATACGCAGTATTTT,CASSYGAGGGTDTQYF
TRBD2,-,TRBV7-8,TRBJ2-7,TGTGCCAGCAGCTTAGGATATGGGACTAGCGGGCTTTTGACCTCCTACGAGCAGTACTTC,CASSLGYGTSGLLTSYEQYF
TRBD1,-,TRBV19,TRBJ2-1,TGTGCCAGTAGTGGGGGACAGGGTTCCTACAATGAGCAGTTCTTC,CASSGGQGSYNEQFF
-,once,TRBV7-9,TRBJ1-1,TGTGCCAGCAGCTTCCCCGTACGAGTGCTGGCTGAAGCTTTCTTT,CASSFPVRVLAEAFF
TRBD2,-,TRBV23-1,TRBJ2-2,TGCGCCAGCCCTCTAAAGGGAGGGCTGGTCGGCGACACCGGGGAGCTGTTTTTT,CASPLKGGLVGDTGELFF
-,-,TRBV2,TRBJ2-7,TGTGCCAGCAGTGAACCCGACGAGCAGTACTTC,CASSEPDEQYF
-,-,TRBV19,TRBJ1-2,TGTGCCAGTAGTATAGTAGGCAGGGGCAATGGCTACACCTTC,CASSIVGRGNGYTF
-,-,TRBV18,TRBJ1-1,TGTGCCAGCTCGGAACAGGGATTGGCTGAAGCTTTCTTT,CASSEQGLAEAFF
TRBD1,-,TRBV6-5,TRBJ1-3,TGTGCCAGCAGACGGGACAGTCCCACTGGAAACACCATATATTTT,CASRRDSPTGNTIYF
-,-,TRBV2,TRBJ2-6,TGTGCCAGCAGTGAAGTTCGCTCTGGGGCCAACGTCCTGACTTTC,CASSEVRSGANVLTF
-,-,TRBV5-6,TRBJ1-4,TGTGCCAGCAGCTTCCGGGGAAGTGAAAAACTGTTTTTT,CASSFRGSEKLFF